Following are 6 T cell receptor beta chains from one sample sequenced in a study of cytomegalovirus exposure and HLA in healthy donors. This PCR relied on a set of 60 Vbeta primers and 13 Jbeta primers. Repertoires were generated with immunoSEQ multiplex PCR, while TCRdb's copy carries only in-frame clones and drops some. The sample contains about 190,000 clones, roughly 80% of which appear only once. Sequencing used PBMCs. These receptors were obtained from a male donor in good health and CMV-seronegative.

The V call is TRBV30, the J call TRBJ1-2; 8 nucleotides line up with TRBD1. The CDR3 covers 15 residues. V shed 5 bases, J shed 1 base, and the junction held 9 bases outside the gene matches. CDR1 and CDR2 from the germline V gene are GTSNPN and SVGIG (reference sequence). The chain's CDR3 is CAWDHPTGVNYGYTF. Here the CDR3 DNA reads TGTGCCTGGGACCACCCGACAGGGGTTAACTATGGCTACACCTTC.

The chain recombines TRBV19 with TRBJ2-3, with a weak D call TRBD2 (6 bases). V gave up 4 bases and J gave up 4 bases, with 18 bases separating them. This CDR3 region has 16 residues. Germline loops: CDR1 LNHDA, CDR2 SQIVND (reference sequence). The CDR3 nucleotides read TGTGCCAGTAGTAGAAATCCCTTTAGCGGAGCAGATACGCAGTATTTT. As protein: CASSRNPFSGADTQYF.

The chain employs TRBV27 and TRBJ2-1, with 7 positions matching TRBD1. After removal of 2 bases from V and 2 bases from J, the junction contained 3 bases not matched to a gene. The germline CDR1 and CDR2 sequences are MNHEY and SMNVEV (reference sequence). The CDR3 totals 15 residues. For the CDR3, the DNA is TGTGCCAGCAGTTTAAGAGGGGGCCCCTACAATGAGCAGTTCTTC. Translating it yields CASSLRGGPYNEQFF.

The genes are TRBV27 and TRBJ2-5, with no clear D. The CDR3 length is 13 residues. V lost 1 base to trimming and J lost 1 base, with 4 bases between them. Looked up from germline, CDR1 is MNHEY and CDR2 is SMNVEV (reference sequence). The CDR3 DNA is TGTGCCAGCAGTTTATACGGCCAAGAGACCCAGTACTTC. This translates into CASSLYGQETQYF.

The DNA for the CDR3 is TGTGCCAGCAGTAAATCCAGGGGGCTGGGCACTGAAGCTTTCTTT. Translated: CASSKSRGLGTEAFF. The V and J genes are TRBV13 and TRBJ1-1; 8 bases agree with TRBD1. Germline loops: CDR1 PRHDT, CDR2 FYEKMQ (reference sequence). This CDR3 comprises 15 residues. Trimming removed 6 bases from V and 4 bases from J; junction bases left unmatched: 10. Filled out from reference TRBV13 and TRBJ1-1, the complete variable domain reads AAGVIQSPRHLIKEKRETATLKCYPIPRHDTVYWYQQGPGQDPQFLISFYEKMQSDKGSIPDRFSAQQFSDYHSELNMSSLELGDSALYFCASSKSRGLGTEAFFGQGTRLTVV.

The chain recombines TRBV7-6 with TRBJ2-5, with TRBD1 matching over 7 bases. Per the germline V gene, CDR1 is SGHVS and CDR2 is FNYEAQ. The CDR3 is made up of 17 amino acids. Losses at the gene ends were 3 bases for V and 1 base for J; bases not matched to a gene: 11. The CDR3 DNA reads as TGTGCCAGCAGCTTCCCCTGGACAGGTCAGCGCCAAGAGACCCAGTACTTC. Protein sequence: CASSFPWTGQRQETQYF. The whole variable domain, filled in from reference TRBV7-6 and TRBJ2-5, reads GAGVSQSPRYKVTKRGQDVALRCDPISGHVSLYWYRQALGQGPEFLTYFNYEAQQDKSGLPNDRFSAERPEGSISTLTIQRTEQRDSAMYRCASSFPWTGQRQETQYFGPGTRLLVL.